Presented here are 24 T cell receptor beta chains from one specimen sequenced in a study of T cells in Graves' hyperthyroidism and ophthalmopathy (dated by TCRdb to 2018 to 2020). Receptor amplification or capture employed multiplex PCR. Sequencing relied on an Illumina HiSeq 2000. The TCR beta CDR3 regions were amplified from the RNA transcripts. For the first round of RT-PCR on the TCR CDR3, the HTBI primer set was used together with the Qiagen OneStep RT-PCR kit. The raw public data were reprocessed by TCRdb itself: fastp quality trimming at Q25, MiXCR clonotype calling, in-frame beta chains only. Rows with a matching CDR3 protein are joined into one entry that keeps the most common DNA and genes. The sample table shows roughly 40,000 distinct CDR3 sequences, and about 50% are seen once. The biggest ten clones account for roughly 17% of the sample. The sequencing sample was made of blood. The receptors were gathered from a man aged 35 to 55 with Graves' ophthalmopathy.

In nucleotides, the CDR3 is TGTGCCAGCAGTTATTTAGAACAGGGGGCTGGAAACACCATATATTTT. It is translated as CASSYLEQGAGNTIYF. This chain connects TRBV6-5 to TRBJ1-3, with TRBD1 matching 8 bases. CDR1 and CDR2 from the germline V gene are MNHEY and SVGAGI. J gave up 2 bases and V 3 bases, and 6 bases lay outside the gene matches. The CDR3 sequence is 16 residues long.

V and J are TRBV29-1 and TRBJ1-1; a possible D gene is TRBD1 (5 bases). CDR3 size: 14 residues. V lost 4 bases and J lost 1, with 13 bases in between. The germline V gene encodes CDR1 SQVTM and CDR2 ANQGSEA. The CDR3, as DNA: TGCAGCGTTGCGCCTGCGGGGGGGAACACTGAAGCTTTCTTT. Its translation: CSVAPAGGNTEAFF.

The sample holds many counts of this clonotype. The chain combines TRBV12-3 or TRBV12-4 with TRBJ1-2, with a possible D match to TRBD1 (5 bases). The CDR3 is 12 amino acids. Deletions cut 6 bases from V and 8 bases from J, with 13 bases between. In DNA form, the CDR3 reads TGTGCCAGCAGGGGGGGGGTGGAAGGCTACACCTTC. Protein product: CASRGGVEGYTF.

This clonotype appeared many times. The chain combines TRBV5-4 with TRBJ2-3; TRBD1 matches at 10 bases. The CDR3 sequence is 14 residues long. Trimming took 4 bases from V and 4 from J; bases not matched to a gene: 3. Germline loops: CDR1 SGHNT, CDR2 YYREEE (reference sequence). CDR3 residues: CASSRDRGSDTQYF. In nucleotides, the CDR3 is TGTGCCAGCAGCAGGGACAGGGGATCAGATACGCAGTATTTT.

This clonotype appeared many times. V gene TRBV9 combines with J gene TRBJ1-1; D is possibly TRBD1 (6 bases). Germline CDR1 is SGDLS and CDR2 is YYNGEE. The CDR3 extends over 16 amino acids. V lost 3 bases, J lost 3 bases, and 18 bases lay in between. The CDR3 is CASSETVGGMDTEAFF. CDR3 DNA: TGTGCCAGCAGCGAGACGGTAGGGGGTATGGACACTGAAGCTTTCTTT.

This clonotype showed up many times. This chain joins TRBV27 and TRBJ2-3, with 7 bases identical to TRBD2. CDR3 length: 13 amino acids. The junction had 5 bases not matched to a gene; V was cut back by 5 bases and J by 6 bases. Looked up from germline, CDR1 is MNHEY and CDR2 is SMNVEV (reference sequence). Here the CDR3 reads CASSSGVSDTQYF. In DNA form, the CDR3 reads TGTGCCAGCAGTAGCGGGGTTAGCGATACGCAGTATTTT.

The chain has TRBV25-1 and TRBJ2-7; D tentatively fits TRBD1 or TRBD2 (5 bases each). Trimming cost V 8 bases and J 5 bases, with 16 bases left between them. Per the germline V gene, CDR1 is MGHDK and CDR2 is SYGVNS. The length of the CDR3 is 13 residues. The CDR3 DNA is TGTGCCAGCTTGAGGGGATTTCAGGACGAGCAGTACTTC. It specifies CASLRGFQDEQYF.

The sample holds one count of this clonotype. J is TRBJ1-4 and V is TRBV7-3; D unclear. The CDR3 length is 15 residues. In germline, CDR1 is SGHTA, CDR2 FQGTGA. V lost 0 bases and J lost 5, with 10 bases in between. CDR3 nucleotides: TGTGCCAGCAGCTTAACGGGCCAGCAGAATGAAAAACTGTTTTTT. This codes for CASSLTGQQNEKLFF.

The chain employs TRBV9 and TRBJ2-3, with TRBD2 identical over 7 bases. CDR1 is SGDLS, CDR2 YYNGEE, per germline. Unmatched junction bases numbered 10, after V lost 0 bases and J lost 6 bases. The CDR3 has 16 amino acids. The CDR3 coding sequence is TGTGCCAGCAGCGTAGACGGGACTAATCCTTGGGATACGCAGTATTTT. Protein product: CASSVDGTNPWDTQYF.

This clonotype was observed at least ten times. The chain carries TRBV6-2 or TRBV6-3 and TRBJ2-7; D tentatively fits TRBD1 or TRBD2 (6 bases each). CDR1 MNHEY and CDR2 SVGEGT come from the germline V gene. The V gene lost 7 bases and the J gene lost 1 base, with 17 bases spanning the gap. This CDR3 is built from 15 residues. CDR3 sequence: CASTPGVRGSYEQYF. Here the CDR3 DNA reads TGTGCCAGCACCCCGGGGGTGAGGGGGTCCTACGAGCAGTACTTC.

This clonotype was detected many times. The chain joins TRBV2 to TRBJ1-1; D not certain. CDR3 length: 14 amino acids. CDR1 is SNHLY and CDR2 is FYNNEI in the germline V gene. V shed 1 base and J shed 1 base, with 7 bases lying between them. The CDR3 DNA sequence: TGTGCCAGCAGTGAAGTCTTTCAGAACACTGAAGCTTTCTTT. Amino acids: CASSEVFQNTEAFF.

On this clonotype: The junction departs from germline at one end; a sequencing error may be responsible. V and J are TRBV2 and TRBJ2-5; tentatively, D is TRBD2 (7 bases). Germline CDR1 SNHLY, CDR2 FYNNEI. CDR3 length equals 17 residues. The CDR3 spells CASSQGGGRGSQETQHF. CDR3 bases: TGTGCCAGCAGCCAAGGGGGGGGACGGGGATCCCAAGAGACCCAGCACTTC.

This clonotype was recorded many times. Written as DNA, the CDR3 is TGTGCCAGCAGCTTGATGATGAACACTGAAGCTTTCTTT. Amino acids: CASSLMMNTEAFF. The chain recombines TRBV11-3 with TRBJ1-1; D is unclear. Deletions cut 3 bases from V and 0 bases from J, with 5 bases between. CDR1 is SGHNT, CDR2 YENEEA, per germline. This CDR3 region has 13 residues.

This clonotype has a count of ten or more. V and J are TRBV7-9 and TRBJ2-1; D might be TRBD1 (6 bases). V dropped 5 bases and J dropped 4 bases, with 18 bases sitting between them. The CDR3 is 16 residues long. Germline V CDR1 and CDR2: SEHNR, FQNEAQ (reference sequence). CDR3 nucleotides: TGTGCCAGCAGCGCCCAAGGGGGAGTGGGGTACAATGAGCAGTTCTTC. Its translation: CASSAQGGVGYNEQFF.

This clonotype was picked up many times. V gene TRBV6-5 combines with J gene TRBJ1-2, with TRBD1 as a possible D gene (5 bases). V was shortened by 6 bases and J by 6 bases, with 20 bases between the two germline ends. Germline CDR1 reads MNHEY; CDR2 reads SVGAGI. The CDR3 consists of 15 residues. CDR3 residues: CASSPQGPLMHGYTF. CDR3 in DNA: TGTGCCAGCAGCCCCCAGGGACCTCTAATGCATGGCTACACCTTC.

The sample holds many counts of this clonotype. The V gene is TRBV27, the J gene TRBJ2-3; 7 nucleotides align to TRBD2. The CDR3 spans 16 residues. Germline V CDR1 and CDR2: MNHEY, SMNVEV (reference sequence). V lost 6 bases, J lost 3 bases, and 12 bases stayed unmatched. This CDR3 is CASRPVTSERTDTQYF. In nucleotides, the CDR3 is TGTGCCAGCAGACCCGTAACTAGCGAGCGGACAGATACGCAGTATTTT.

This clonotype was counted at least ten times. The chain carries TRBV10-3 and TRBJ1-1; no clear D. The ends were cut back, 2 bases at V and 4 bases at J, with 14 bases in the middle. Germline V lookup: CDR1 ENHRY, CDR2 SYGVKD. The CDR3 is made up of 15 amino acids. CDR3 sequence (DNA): TGTGCCATCAGTGAGGGAGAGGTATTTGGCACTGAAGCTTTCTTT. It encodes CAISEGEVFGTEAFF.

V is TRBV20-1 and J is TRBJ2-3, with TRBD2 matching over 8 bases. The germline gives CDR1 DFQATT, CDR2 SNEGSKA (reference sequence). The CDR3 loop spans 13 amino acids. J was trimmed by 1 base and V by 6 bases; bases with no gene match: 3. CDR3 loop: CSAVLAGTDTQYF. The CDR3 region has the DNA TGCAGTGCCGTACTAGCGGGCACAGATACGCAGTATTTT.

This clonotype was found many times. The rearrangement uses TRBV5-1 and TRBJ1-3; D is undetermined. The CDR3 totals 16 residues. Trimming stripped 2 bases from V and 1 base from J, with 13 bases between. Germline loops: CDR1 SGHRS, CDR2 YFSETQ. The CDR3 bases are TGCGCCAGCAGCTTAGGGCAGTCTAGTTCTGGAAACACCATATATTTT. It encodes CASSLGQSSSGNTIYF.

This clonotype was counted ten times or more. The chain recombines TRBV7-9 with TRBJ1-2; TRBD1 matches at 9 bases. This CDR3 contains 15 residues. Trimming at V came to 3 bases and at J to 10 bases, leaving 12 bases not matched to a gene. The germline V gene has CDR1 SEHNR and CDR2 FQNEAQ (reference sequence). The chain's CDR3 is CASSFKTGTGNHYTF. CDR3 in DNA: TGTGCCAGCAGCTTTAAAACCGGGACAGGGAACCACTACACCTTC.

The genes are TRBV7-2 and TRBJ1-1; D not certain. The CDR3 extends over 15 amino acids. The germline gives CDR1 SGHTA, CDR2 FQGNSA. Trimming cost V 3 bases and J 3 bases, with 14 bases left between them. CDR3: CASSFNRRTDTEAFF. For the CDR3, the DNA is TGTGCCAGCAGCTTTAATCGGAGAACCGACACTGAAGCTTTCTTT.

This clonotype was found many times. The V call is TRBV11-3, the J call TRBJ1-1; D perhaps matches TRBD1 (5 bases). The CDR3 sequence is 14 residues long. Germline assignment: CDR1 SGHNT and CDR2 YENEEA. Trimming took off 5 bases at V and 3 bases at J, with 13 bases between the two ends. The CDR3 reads CASSRTGGDTEAFF. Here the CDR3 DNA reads TGTGCCAGCAGCCGAACCGGGGGGGACACTGAAGCTTTCTTT.

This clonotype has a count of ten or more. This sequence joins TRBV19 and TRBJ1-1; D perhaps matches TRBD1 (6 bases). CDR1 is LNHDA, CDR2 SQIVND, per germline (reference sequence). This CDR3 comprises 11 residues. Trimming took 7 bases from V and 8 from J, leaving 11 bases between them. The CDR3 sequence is CASKLGGEAFF. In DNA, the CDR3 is TGTGCCAGTAAGTTAGGGGGGGAAGCTTTCTTT.

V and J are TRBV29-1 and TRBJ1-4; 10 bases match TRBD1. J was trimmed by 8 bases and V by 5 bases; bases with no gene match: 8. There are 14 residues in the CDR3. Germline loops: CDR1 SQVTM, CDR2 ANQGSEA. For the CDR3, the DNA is TGCAGCGTTACGACAGGGGGCCGTCGAGAAAAACTGTTTTTT. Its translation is CSVTTGGRREKLFF. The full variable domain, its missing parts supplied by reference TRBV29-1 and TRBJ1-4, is SAVISQKPSRDICQRGTSLTIQCQVDSQVTMMFWYRQQPGQSLTLIATANQGSEATYESGFVIDKFPISRPNLTFSTLTVSNMSPEDSSIYLCSVTTGGRREKLFFGSGTQLSVL.